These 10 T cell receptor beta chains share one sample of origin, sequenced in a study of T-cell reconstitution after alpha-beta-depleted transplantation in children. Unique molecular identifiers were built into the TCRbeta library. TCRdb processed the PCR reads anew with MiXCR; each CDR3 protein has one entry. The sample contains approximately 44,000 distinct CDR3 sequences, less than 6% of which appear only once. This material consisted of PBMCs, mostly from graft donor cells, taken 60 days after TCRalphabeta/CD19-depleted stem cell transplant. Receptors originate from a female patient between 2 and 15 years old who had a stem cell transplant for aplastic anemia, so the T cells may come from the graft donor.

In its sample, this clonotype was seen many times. The CDR3 loop is CSARGRQGYNQPQHF. The CDR3 DNA follows: TGCAGTGCTAGAGGCCGGCAGGGTTACAATCAGCCCCAGCATTTT. The chain recombines TRBV20-1 with TRBJ1-5, with D possibly TRBD1 on 5 matching bases. This CDR3 spans 15 amino acids. Looked up from germline, CDR1 is DFQATT and CDR2 is SNEGSKA (reference sequence). The V end lost 1 base, the J end lost 3 bases, and 13 bases lay between the germline ends.

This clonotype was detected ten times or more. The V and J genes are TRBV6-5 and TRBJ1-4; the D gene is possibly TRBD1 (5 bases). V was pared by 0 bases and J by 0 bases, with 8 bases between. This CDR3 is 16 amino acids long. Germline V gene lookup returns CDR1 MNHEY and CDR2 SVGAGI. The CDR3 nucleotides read TGTGCCAGCAGTTACTCGATACAGGCAACTAATGAAAAACTGTTTTTT. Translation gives CASSYSIQATNEKLFF.

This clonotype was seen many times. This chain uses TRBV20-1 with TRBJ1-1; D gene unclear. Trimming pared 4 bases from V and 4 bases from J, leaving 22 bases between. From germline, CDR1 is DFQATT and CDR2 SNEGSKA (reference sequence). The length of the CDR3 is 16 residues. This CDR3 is CSAKIRSRLRATEAFF. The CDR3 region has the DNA TGCAGTGCTAAGATAAGGAGTCGACTAAGGGCCACTGAAGCTTTCTTT.

The CDR3 protein is CASSLDSGGPYNEQFF. DNA for the CDR3: TGCGCCAGCAGCTTGGATTCGGGGGGGCCCTACAATGAGCAGTTCTTC. J is TRBJ2-1 and V is TRBV5-1; 8 positions match TRBD2. The CDR3 contains 16 residues. Germline V gene lookup returns CDR1 SGHRS and CDR2 YFSETQ. Trimming at V came to 0 bases and at J to 2 bases, leaving 4 bases not matched to a gene.

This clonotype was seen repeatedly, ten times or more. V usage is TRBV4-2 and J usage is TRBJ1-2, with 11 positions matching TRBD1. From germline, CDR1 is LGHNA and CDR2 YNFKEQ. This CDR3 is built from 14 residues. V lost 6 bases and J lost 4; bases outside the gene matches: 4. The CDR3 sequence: CASSRTGGSYGYTF. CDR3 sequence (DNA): TGTGCCAGCAGTCGGACAGGGGGCTCCTATGGCTACACCTTC.

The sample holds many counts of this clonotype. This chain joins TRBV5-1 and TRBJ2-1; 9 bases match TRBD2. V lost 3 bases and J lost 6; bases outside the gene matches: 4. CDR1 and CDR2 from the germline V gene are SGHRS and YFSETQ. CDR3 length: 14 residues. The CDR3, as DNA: TGCGCCAGCAGCTCCCAGCGGGGGGTCAATGAGCAGTTCTTC. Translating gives CASSSQRGVNEQFF.

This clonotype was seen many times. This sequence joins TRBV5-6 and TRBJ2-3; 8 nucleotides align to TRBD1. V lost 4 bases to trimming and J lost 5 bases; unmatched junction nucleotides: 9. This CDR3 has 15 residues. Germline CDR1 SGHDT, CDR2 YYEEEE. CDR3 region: CASSPGQALGDTQYF. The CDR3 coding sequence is TGTGCCAGCAGCCCGGGACAGGCCCTGGGAGATACGCAGTATTTT.

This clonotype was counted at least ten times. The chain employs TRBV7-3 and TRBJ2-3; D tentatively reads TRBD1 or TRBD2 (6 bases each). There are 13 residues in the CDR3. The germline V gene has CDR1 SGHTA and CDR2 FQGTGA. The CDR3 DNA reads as TGTGCGAGCGCCTGGGGGGCCACAGATACGCAGTATTTT. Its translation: CASAWGATDTQYF.

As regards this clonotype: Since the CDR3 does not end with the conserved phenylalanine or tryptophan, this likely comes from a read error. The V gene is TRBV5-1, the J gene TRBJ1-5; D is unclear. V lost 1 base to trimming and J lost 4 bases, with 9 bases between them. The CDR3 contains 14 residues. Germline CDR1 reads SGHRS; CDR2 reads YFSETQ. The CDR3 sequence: CASSLHVGNQPQHC. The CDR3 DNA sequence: TGCGCCAGCAGCTTGCATGTGGGGAATCAGCCCCAGCATTGT.

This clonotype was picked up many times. The CDR3 DNA reads TGTGCCAGCTCCCAGGGACAGGTATACAATGAGCAGTTCTTC. Its protein product is CASSQGQVYNEQFF. The V call is TRBV18, the J call TRBJ2-1; the match to TRBD1 covers 8 bases. The junction had 5 bases not matched to a gene; V was cut back by 6 bases and J by 4 bases. This CDR3 contains 14 residues. Germline V gene lookup returns CDR1 KGHSH and CDR2 LQKENI. Based on the CDR3 plus reference TRBV18 and TRBJ2-1, the full variable domain is NAGVMQNPRHLVRRRGQEARLRCSPMKGHSHVYWYRQLPEEGLKFMVYLQKENIIDESGMPKERFSAEFPKEGPSILRIQQVVRGDSAAYFCASSQGQVYNEQFFGPGTRLTVL.